The 8 T cell receptor beta chains in this list originate from one sample, sequenced in a study of early T cells in non-severe SARS-CoV-2 infection. TCRdb reprocessed the 5' RACE reads with MiXCR, giving one entry per CDR3 protein. The sample shows 100,000 to 120,000 distinct CDR3 sequences, about 12% of them seen only once. The sequencing used whole blood, collected at baseline. The receptors come from an adult who was a healthcare worker with PCR-confirmed SARS-CoV-2 infection or an uninfected control (not recorded which).

V usage is TRBV7-2 and J usage is TRBJ1-1; TRBD1 is a possible D gene (5 bases). V lost 4 bases, J lost 2 bases, and 17 bases lay in between. The CDR3 is 16 amino acids. Germline values: CDR1 SGHTA, CDR2 FQGNSA. CDR3 nucleotide sequence: TGTGCCAGCAGCTCCGGGGGAGGCGGGGTTAACACTGAAGCTTTCTTT. As protein: CASSSGGGGVNTEAFF. Together with reference TRBV7-2 and TRBJ1-1, the CDR3 gives the full variable domain: GAGVSQSPSNKVTEKGKDVELRCDPISGHTALYWYRQSLGQGLEFLIYFQGNSAPDKSGLPSDRFSAERTGGSVSTLTIQRTQQEDSAVYLCASSSGGGGVNTEAFFGQGTRLTVV.

This clonotype was seen a handful of times. The V call is TRBV29-1, the J call TRBJ1-1, with D maybe TRBD1 (5 bases). The germline V gene encodes CDR1 SQVTM and CDR2 ANQGSEA. This CDR3 comprises 12 residues. With 3 bases removed from V and 0 bases from J, the gap between germline ends came to 5 bases. The CDR3 reads CSVDRVNTEAFF. The CDR3 bases are TGCAGCGTTGACAGGGTGAACACTGAAGCTTTCTTT.

This clonotype was recorded at least ten times. J is TRBJ1-1 and V is TRBV29-1; D gene ambiguous. Trimming stripped 0 bases from V and 3 bases from J, with 5 bases between. The CDR3 runs to 12 residues. Germline values: CDR1 SQVTM, CDR2 ANQGSEA. The CDR3 reads CSVEDRYTEAFF. The CDR3 nucleotides read TGCAGCGTTGAAGATCGGTACACTGAAGCTTTCTTT.

The chain joins TRBV6-1 to TRBJ1-6, with 8 nucleotides matching TRBD1. There are 14 residues in the CDR3. In germline, CDR1 is MNHNS, CDR2 SASEGT. V gave up 4 bases and J gave up 7 bases; unmatched junction bases: 3. The CDR3 DNA is TGTGCCAGCAGTGGACAGGGGCGAAATTCACCCCTCCACTTT. Amino acid sequence: CASSGQGRNSPLHF.

The chain links TRBV7-9 to TRBJ1-1; D may be TRBD1 (6 bases). V lost 1 base and J lost 1, with 13 bases in between. Per the germline V gene, CDR1 is SEHNR and CDR2 is FQNEAQ (reference sequence). This CDR3 has 16 amino acids. In DNA, the CDR3 is TGTGCCAGCAGCTTAGATTTGGGCAGGGGGAACACTGAAGCTTTCTTT. Its protein is CASSLDLGRGNTEAFF.

The CDR3 bases are TGTGCCAGCAGAGCACAGGGATCGAACACTGAAGCTTTCTTT. Its translation is CASRAQGSNTEAFF. This chain joins TRBV6-4 and TRBJ1-1, with D perhaps matching TRBD1 (6 bases). The germline V gene encodes CDR1 MRHNA and CDR2 SNTAGT. V shed 6 bases and J shed 1 base, with 12 bases lying between them. The CDR3 covers 14 residues.

The rearrangement links TRBV11-2 to TRBJ2-3; 9 nucleotides align to TRBD2. V lost 3 bases to trimming and J lost 2 bases; unmatched junction nucleotides: 3. The length of the CDR3 is 15 residues. Germline V gene sequence: CDR1 SGHAT, CDR2 FQNNGV. CDR3 coding DNA: TGTGCCAGCAGCTTTTTAGCGGGGGCCACAGATACGCAGTATTTT. Translating it yields CASSFLAGATDTQYF.

The chain carries TRBV14 and TRBJ2-3, with 9 bases that match TRBD2. Germline values: CDR1 SGHDN, CDR2 FVKESK. V was clipped by 1 base and J by 0 bases; unmatched bases: 11. The CDR3 runs 19 residues. In DNA form, the CDR3 reads TGTGCCAGCAGCCAAGGGTCTGGTATTAGCGGGAGAAGCACAGATACGCAGTATTTT. Translation: CASSQGSGISGRSTDTQYF.